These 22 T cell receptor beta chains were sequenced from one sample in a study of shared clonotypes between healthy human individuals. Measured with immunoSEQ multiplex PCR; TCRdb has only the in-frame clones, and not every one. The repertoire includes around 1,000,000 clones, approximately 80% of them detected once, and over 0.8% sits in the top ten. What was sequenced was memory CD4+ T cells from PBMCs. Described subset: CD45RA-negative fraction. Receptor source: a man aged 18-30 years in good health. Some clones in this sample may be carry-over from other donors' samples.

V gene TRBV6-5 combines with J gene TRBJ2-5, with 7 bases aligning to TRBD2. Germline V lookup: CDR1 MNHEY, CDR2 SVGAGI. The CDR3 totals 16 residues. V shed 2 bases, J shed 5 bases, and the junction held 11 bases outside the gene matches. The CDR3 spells CASSYPRLAGRETQYF. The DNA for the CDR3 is TGTGCCAGCAGTTACCCTCGGTTAGCGGGTAGGGAGACCCAGTACTTC.

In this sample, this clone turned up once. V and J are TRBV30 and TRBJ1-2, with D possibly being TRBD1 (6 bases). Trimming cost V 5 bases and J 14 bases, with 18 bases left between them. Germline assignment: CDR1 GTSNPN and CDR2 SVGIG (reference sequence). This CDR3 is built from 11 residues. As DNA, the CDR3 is TGTGCCTGGTCTGAACAGGGCCCCGTAACCTTC. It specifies CAWSEQGPVTF.

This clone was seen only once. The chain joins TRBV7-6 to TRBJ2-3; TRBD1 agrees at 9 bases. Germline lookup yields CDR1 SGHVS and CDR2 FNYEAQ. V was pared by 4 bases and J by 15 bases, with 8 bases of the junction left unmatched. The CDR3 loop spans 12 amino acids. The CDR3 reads CASSSGQGRLYF. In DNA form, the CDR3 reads TGTGCCAGCAGCTCAGGACAGGGGAGGCTTTATTTT.

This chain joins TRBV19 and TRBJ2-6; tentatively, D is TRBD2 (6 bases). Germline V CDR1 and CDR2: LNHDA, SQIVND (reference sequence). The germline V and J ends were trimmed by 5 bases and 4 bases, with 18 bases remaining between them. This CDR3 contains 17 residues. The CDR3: CASSLTRGSAGANVLTF. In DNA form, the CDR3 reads TGTGCCAGTAGTCTAACCCGGGGGAGTGCCGGGGCCAACGTCCTGACTTTC.

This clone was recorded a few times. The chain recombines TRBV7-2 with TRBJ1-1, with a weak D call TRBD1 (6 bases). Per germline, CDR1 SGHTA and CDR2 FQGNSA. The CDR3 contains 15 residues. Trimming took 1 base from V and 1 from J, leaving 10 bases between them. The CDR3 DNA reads TGTGCCAGCAGCTTAGTTGGGGGGGCGAACACTGAAGCTTTCTTT. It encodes CASSLVGGANTEAFF. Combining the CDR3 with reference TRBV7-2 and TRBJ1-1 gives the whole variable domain GAGVSQSPSNKVTEKGKDVELRCDPISGHTALYWYRQSLGQGLEFLIYFQGNSAPDKSGLPSDRFSAERTGGSVSTLTIQRTQQEDSAVYLCASSLVGGANTEAFFGQGTRLTVV.

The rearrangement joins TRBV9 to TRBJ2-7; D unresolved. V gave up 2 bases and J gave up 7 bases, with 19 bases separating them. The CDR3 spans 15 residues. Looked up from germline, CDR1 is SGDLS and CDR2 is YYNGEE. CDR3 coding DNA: TGTGCCAGCAGCGTCTCTTCGGACGGTGTGGGAGAGCAGTACTTC. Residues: CASSVSSDGVGEQYF.

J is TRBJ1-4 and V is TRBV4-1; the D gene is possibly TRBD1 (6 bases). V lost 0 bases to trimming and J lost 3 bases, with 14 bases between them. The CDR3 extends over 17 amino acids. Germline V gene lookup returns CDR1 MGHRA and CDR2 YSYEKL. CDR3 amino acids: CASSQDAGGWANEKLFF. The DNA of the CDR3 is TGCGCCAGCAGCCAAGATGCGGGGGGCTGGGCTAATGAAAAACTGTTTTTT.

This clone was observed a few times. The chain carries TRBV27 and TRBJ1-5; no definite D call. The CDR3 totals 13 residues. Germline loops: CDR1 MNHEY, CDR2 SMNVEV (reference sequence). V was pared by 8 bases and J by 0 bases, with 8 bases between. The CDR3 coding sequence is TGTGCCAGCGCTGATAATAGCAATCAGCCCCAGCATTTT. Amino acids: CASADNSNQPQHF.

The CDR3 loop is CASTSPSGDGTEAFF. In DNA, the CDR3 is TGTGCCAGCACTTCCCCTTCGGGGGATGGCACTGAAGCTTTCTTT. The rearrangement links TRBV6-1 to TRBJ1-1, with D tentatively TRBD1 (5 bases). Between the trimmed V and J ends, which lost 7 bases and 4 bases, there was a span of 19 bases. Germline loops: CDR1 MNHNS, CDR2 SASEGT. The CDR3 covers 15 residues.

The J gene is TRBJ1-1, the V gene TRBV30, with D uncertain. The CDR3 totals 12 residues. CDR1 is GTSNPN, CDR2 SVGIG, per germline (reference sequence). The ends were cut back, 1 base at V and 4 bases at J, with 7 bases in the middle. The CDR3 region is CAWSGSLTEAFF. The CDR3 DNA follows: TGTGCCTGGAGTGGGTCACTCACTGAAGCTTTCTTT.

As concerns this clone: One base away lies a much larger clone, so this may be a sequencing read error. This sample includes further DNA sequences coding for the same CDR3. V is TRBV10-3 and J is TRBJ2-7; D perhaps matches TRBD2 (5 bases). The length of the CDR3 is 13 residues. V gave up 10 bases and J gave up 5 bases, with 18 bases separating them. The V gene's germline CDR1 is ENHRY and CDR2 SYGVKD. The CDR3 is CATASGQGNEQYF. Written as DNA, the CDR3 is TGTGCCACCGCCAGCGGCCAAGGCAACGAGCAGTACTTC.

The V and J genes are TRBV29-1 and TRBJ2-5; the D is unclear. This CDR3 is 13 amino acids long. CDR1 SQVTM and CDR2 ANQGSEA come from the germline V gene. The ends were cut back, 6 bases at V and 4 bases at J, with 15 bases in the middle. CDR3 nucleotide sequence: TGCAGCGTGACCTCGTCCCCGGGAGAGACCCAGTACTTC. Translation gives CSVTSSPGETQYF.

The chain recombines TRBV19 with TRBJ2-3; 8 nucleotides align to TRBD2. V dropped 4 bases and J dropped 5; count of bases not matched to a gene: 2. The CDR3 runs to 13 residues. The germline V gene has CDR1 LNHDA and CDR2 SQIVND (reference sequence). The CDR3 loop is CASSTRGGDTQYF. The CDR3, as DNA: TGTGCCAGTAGTACTCGGGGGGGAGATACGCAGTATTTT.

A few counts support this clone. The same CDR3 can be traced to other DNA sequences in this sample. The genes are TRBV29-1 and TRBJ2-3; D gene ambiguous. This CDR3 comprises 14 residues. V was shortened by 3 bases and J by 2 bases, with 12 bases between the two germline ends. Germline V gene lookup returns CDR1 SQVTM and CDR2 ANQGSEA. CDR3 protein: CSVDNGISTDTQYF. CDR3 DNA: TGCAGCGTTGATAATGGGATTTCCACAGATACGCAGTATTTT.

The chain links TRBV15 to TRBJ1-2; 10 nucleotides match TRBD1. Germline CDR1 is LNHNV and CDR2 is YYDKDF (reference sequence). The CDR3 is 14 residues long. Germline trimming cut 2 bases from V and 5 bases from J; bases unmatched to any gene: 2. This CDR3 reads CATSRTDRGYGYTF. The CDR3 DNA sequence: TGTGCCACCAGCAGAACGGACAGGGGGTATGGCTACACCTTC.

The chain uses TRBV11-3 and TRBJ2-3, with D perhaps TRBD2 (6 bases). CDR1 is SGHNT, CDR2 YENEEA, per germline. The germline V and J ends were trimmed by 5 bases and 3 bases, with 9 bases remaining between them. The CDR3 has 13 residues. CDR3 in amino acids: CASSPGTTDTQYF. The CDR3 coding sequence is TGTGCCAGCAGCCCGGGGACTACAGATACGCAGTATTTT. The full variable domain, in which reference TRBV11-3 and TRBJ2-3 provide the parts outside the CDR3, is EAGVVQSPRYKIIEKKQPVAFWCNPISGHNTLYWYLQNLGQGPELLIRYENEEAVDDSQLPKDRFSAERLKGVDSTLKIQPAELGDSAVYLCASSPGTTDTQYFGPGTRLTVL.

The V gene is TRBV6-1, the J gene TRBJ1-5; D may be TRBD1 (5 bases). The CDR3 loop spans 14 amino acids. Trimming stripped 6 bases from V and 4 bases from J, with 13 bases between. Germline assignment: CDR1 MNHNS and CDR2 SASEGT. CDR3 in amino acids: CASRENWGNQPQHF. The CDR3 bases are TGTGCCAGCAGGGAAAATTGGGGGAATCAGCCCCAGCATTTT.

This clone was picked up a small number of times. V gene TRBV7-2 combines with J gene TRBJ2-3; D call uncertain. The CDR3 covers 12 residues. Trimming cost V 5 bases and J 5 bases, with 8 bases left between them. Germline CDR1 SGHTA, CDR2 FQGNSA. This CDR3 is CASSVGRDTQYF. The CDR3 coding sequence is TGTGCCAGCAGCGTGGGCCGAGATACGCAGTATTTT.

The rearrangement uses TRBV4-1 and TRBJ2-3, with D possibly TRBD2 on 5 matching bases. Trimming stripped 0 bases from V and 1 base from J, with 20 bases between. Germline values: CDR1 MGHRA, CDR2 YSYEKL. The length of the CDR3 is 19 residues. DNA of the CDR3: TGCGCCAGCAGCCAAGATACCGGGGTGACCCATCGGGGCACAGATACGCAGTATTTT. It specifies CASSQDTGVTHRGTDTQYF.

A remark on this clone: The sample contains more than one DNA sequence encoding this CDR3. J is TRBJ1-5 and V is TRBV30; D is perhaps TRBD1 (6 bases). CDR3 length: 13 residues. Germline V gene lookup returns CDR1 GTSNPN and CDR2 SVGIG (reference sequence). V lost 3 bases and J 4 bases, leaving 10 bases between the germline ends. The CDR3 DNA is TGTGCCTGGAGCTACCAGGGGAATCAGCCCCAGCATTTT. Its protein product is CAWSYQGNQPQHF. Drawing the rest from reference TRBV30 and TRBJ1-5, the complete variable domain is SQTIHQWPATLVQPVGSPLSLECTVEGTSNPNLYWYRQAAGRGLQLLFYSVGIGQISSEVPQNLSASRPQDRQFILSSKKLLLSDSGFYLCAWSYQGNQPQHFGDGTRLSIL.

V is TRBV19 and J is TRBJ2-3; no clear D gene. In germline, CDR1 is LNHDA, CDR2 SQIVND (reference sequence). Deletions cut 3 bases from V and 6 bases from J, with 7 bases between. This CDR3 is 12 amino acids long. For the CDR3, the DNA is TGTGCCAGTAGTATCCTAGGGGATACGCAGTATTTT. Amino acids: CASSILGDTQYF.

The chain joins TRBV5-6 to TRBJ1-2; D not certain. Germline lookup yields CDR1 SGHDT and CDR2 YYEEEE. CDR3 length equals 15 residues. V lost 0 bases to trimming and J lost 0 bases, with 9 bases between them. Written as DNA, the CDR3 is TGTGCCAGCAGCTTGGGGCAGAACTCTAACTATGGCTACACCTTC. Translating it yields CASSLGQNSNYGYTF.